This TCR beta chain was recovered during a study of chemoradiotherapy in HPV16-positive cancers (dated by TCRdb to between 2021 and 2024). Some background on the complete study: Functional T-cell assays on cells from two HPV16-positive patients defined candidate HPV-specific T-cell clones and common TCR motifs. TCR repertoires from some 90 patients with HPV-related cancers were then used to track the candidate HPV-specific TCRs and motifs. Whether T-cell immunity against the HPV oncoproteins E6 and E7 changes during chemoradiotherapy and whether survival is affected by this immunity were examined in the study.

Paper-wide results and their limitations: In HPV16-positive patients, expansion of HPV-responsive T cells during chemoradiotherapy was found to be associated with improved recurrence-free survival. The survival association was reported for HPV16-positive patients, and the functional definition of HPV-specific T cells was derived from only a couple of HPV16-positive patients. Expansion of candidate HPV-specific clones and E7-related TCR motifs was observed in the tumor microenvironment during treatment, whereas no such expansion was observed for non-HPV-specific T cells.

Between the V and J ends, shortened by 5 bases and 6 bases respectively, the junction contains 13 bases. The germline V gene yields SGHTA for CDR1 and FQGNSA for CDR2. Including cysteine and phenylalanine, the CDR3 has 14 amino acids. CDR3 DNA only is kept here, 42 bases in frame from base 1. Library preparation used the immunoSEQ multiplex PCR assay. Held by TCRdb, this immuneACCESS table contains in-frame sequences only and omits some clones. Under half of the omission traces to an unresolved V gene where checked; the cause of the rest is unknown. Across this sample there are around 62,000 clones, with roughly 86% seen only once. 4% to 4.5% of the sample is in the top ten clones. Repertoires were sampled multiple times during chemoradiotherapy, which allowed clonal expansion in the tumor microenvironment to be followed. Note on this clone: What antigen it recognizes has not been identified. One base away there is no much larger clone; base qualities are not given.

The receptor's source is a human donor with HPV-associated anogenital cancer. Recombination linked TRBV7-2 to TRBJ1-4, with the identity of the D gene unclear. Sequences were derived from blood, sampled from a patient who underwent chemoradiotherapy. The CDR3 is CASSPDFGDEKLFF. The base sequence is TGTGCCAGCAGCCCAGACTTTGGGGATGAAAAACTGTTTTTT.